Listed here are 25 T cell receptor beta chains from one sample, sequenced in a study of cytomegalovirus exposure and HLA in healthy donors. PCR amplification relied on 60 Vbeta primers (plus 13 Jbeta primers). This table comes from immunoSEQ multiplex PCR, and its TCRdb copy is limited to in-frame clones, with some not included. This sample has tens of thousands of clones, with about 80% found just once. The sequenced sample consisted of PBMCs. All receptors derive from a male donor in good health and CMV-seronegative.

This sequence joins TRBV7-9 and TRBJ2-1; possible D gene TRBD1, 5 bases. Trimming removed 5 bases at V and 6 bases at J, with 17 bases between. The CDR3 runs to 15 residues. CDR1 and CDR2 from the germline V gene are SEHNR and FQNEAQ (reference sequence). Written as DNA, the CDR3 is TGTGCCAGCAGCGACACAGGAGTAAAGTCCAATGAGCAGTTCTTC. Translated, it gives CASSDTGVKSNEQFF.

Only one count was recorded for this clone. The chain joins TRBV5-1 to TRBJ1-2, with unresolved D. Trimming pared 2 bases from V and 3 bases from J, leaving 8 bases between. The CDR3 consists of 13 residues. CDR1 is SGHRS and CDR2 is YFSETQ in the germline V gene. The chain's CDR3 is CASSFAGDYGYTF. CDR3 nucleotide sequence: TGCGCCAGCAGCTTCGCCGGGGACTATGGCTACACCTTC.

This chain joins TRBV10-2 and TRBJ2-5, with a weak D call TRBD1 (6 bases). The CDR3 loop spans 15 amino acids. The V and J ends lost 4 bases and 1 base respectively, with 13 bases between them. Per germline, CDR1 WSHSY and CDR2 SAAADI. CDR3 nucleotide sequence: TGCGCCAGCAGTGCTCTAACAGGGCTCCAAGAGACCCAGTACTTC. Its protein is CASSALTGLQETQYF.

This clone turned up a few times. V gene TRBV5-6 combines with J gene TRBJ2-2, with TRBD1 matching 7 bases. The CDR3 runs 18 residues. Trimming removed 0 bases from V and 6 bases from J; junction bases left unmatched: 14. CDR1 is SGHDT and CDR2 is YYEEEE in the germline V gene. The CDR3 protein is CASSLETGWTSWAGELFF. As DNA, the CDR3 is TGTGCCAGCAGCTTGGAGACAGGGTGGACGTCATGGGCCGGGGAGCTGTTTTTT.

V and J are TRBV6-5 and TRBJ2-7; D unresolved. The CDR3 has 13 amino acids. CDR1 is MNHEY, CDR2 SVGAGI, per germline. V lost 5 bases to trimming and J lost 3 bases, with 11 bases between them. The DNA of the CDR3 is TGTGCCAGCAGTACCCGACTTCTCTACGAGCAGTACTTC. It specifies CASSTRLLYEQYF.

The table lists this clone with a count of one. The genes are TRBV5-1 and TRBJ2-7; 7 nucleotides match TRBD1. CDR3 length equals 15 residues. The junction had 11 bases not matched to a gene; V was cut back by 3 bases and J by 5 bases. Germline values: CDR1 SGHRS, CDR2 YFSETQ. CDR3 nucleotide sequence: TGCGCCAGCAGCTGGGCGCGACAGGGAATCGACGAGCAGTACTTC. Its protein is CASSWARQGIDEQYF. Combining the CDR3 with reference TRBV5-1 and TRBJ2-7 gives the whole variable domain KAGVTQTPRYLIKTRGQQVTLSCSPISGHRSVSWYQQTPGQGLQFLFEYFSETQRNKGNFPGRFSGRQFSNSRSEMNVSTLELGDSALYLCASSWARQGIDEQYFGPGTRLTVT.

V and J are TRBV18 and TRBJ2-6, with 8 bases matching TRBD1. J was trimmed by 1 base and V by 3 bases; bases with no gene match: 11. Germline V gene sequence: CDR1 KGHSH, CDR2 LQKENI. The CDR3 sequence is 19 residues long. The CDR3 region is CASSPAAGGFSSGANVLTF. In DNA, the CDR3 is TGTGCCAGCTCACCCGCCGCAGGGGGCTTTTCTTCTGGGGCCAACGTCCTGACTTTC. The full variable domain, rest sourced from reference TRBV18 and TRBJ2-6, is NAGVMQNPRHLVRRRGQEARLRCSPMKGHSHVYWYRQLPEEGLKFMVYLQKENIIDESGMPKERFSAEFPKEGPSILRIQQVVRGDSAAYFCASSPAAGGFSSGANVLTFGAGSRLTVL.

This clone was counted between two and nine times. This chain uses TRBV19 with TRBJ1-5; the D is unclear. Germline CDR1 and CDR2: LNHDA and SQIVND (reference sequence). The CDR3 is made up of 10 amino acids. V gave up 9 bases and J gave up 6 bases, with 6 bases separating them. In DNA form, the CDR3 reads TGTGCCAGGGTCGGTCAGCCCCAGCATTTT. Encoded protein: CARVGQPQHF. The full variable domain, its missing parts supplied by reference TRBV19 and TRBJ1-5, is DGGITQSPKYLFRKEGQNVTLSCEQNLNHDAMYWYRQDPGQGLRLIYYSQIVNDFQKGDIAEGYSVSREKKESFPLTVTSAQKNPTAFYLCARVGQPQHFGDGTRLSIL.

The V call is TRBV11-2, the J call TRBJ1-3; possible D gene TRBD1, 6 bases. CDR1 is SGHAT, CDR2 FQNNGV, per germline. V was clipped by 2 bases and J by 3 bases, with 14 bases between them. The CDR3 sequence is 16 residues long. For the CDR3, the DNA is TGTGCCAGCAGCTTAATACAGGGTCCGAATGGAAACACCATATATTTT. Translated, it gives CASSLIQGPNGNTIYF.

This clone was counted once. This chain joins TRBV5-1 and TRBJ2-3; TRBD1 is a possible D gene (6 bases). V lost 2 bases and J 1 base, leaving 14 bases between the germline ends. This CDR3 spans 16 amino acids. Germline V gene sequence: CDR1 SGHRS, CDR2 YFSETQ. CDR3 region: CASSLYRVGGTDTQYF. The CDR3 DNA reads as TGCGCCAGCAGCTTATACAGGGTCGGGGGCACAGATACGCAGTATTTT.

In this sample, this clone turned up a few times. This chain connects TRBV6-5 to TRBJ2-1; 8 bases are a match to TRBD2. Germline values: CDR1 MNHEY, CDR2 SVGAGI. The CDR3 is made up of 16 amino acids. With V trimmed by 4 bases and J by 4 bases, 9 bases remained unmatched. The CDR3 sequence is CASSFSSGRRYNEQFF. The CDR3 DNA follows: TGTGCCAGCAGTTTCTCCAGCGGGAGAAGGTACAATGAGCAGTTCTTC.

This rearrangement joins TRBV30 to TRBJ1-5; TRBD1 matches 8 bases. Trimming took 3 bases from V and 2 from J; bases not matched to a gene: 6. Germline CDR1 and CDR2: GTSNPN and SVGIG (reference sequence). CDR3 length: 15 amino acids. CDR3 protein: CAWSPGDRRNQPQHF. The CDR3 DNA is TGTGCCTGGAGCCCTGGGGACAGGCGCAATCAGCCCCAGCATTTT.

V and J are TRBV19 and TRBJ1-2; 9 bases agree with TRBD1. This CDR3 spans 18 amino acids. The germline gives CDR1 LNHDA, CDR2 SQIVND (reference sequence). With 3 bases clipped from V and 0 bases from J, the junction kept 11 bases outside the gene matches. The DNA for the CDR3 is TGTGCCAGTAGTATGTATGGGACAGGGTCTGGATCTAACTATGGCTACACCTTC. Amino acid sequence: CASSMYGTGSGSNYGYTF.

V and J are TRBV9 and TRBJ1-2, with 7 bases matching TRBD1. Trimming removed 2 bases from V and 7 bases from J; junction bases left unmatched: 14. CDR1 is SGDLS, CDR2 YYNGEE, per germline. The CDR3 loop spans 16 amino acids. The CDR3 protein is CASSVYSDRLGSGYTF. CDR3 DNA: TGTGCCAGCAGCGTTTACTCGGACAGGCTTGGGTCTGGCTACACCTTC.

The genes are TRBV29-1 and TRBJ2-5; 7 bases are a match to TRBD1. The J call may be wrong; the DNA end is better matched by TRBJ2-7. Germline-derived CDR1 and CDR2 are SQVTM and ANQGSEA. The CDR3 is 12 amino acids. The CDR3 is CSARGQIYEQYF. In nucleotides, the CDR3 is TGCAGCGCGAGGGGACAGATCTACGAGCAGTACTTC.

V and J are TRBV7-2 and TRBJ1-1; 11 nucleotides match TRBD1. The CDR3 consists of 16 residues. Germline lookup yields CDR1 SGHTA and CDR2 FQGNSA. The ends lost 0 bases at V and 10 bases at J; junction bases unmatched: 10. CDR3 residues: CASSLAGQGVGVSAFF. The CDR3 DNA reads TGTGCCAGCAGCTTAGCGGGACAGGGGGTTGGGGTTTCAGCTTTCTTT.

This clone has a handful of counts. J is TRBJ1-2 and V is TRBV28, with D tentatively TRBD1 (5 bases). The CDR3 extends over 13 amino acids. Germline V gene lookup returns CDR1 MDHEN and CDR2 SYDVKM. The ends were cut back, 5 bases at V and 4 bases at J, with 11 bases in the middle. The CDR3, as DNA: TGTGCCAGCAGTCCCCCGGGACTCTATGGCTACACCTTC. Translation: CASSPPGLYGYTF.

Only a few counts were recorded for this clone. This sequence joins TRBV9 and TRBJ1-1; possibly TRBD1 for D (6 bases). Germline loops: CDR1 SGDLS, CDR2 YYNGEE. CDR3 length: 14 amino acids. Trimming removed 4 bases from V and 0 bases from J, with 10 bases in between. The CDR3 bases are TGTGCCAGCAGCCCGGGACACCTGAACACTGAAGCTTTCTTT. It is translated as CASSPGHLNTEAFF.

The CDR3 coding sequence is TGTGCCAGCAGTCCTCAAGACAGGCCGTCGAGACGGGAGTATTTT. Translated: CASSPQDRPSRREYF. This chain links TRBV27 with TRBJ2-3; tentative D call: TRBD1 (6 bases). CDR3 length equals 15 residues. The V gene lost 5 bases and the J gene lost 13 bases, with 25 bases spanning the gap. The germline V gene has CDR1 MNHEY and CDR2 SMNVEV (reference sequence).

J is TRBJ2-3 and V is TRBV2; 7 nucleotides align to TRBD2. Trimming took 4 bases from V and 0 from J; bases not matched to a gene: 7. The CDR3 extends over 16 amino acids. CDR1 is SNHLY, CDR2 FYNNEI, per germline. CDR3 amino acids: CASSAGGSDSTDTQYF. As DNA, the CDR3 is TGTGCCAGCAGTGCGGGGGGTTCCGATAGCACAGATACGCAGTATTTT.

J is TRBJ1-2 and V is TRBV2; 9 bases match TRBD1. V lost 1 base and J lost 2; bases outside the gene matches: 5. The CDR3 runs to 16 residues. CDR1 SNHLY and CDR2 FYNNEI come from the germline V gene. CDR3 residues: CASSEGTGAPNYGYTF. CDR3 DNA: TGTGCCAGCAGTGAAGGGACAGGGGCCCCCAACTATGGCTACACCTTC.

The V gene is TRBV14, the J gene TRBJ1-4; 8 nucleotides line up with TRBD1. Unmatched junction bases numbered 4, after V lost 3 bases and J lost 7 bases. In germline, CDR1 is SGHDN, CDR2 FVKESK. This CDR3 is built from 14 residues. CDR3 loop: CASSQDRAREKLFF. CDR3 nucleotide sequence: TGTGCCAGCAGCCAGGACAGGGCGCGTGAAAAACTGTTTTTT.

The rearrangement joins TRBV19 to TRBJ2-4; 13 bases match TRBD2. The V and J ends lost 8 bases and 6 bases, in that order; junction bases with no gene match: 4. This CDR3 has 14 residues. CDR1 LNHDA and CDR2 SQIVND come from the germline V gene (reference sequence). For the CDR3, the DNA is TGTGCCAGTGGTAGACTAGCGGGAGGAAACATTCAGTACTTC. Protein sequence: CASGRLAGGNIQYF.

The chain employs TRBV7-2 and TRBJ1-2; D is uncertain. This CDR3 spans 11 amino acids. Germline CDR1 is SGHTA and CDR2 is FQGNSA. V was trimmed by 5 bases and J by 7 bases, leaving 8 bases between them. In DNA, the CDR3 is TGTGCCAGCAGCCCCGCGGGTGGCTACACCTTC. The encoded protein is CASSPAGGYTF.

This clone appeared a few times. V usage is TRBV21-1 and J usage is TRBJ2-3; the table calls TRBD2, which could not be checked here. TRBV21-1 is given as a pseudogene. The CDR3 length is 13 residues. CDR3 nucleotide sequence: TGTGCCAGCAGCAAAGGGATCGCTAGAACGCAGTATTTT. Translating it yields CASSKGIARTQYF.